These T cell receptor beta chains were read from a single sample in a study of blood T cell repertoires in COVID-19. Measured with immunoSEQ multiplex PCR; TCRdb has only the in-frame clones, and not every one. Altogether approximately 50,000 clones are present, about 81% being singletons, with the ten largest covering about 30%. Sequenced input: peripheral blood. These receptors all come from a man in his sixties with COVID-19, enrolled during active disease. Each CDR3 is given with its conserved first and last residue. A D gene is named only where the DNA matches it firmly. Size values are once, few and many counts, or a class for expanded clones, and some rows have none.

v_gene	d_gene	j_gene	abundance	CDR3aa	CDR3nt
TRBV13	TRBD1	TRBJ2-5	NA	CASSLGLAGGETQYF	TGTGCCAGCAGCTTAGGCCTTGCAGGGGGTGAGACCCAGTACTTC
TRBV6-2/TRBV6-3	TRBD1	TRBJ1-1	NA	CASSYGGFFRGRTEAFF	TGTGCCAGCAGTTACGGTGGGTTCTTCAGGGGGCGGACTGAAGCTTTCTTT
TRBV7-3	NA	TRBJ2-1	NA	CASSLVPTPLATNNEQFF	TGTGCCAGCAGCTTAGTGCCCACCCCACTAGCAACTAACAATGAGCAGTTCTTC
TRBV2	TRBD1	TRBJ2-7	few	CASRPRDRGRDEQYF	TGTGCCAGCAGACCCCGGGACAGGGGGCGAGACGAGCAGTACTTC
TRBV5-1	NA	TRBJ2-3	few	CASSPLPGLQADTQYF	TGCGCCAGCAGCCCTCTGCCGGGACTTCAAGCCGATACGCAGTATTTT
TRBV4-1	TRBD1	TRBJ2-2	few	CAVGQGGTGELFF	TGCGCCGTAGGACAGGGTGGCACCGGGGAGCTGTTTTTT
TRBV7-8	NA	TRBJ1-1	once	CASSDQLAKGAFF	TGTGCCAGCAGCGACCAACTTGCAAAGGGGGCTTTCTTT
TRBV5-1	NA	TRBJ2-1	NA	CASSLGQSYNEQFF	TGCGCCAGCAGCTTGGGACAGTCCTACAATGAGCAGTTCTTC
TRBV9	NA	TRBJ2-1	NA	CASSVEVLVYNEQFF	TGTGCCAGCAGCGTAGAGGTACTAGTGTACAATGAGCAGTTCTTC
TRBV5-1	NA	TRBJ1-2	NA	CASSLGSTRGYTF	TGCGCCAGCAGCTTGGGGTCGACACGTGGCTACACCTTC
TRBV12-3/TRBV12-4	NA	TRBJ2-7	NA	CASSLSATYEQYF	TGTGCCAGCAGTTTGTCCGCGACCTACGAGCAGTACTTC
TRBV4-1	TRBD2	TRBJ2-5	NA	CASSQVAAGGQETQYF	TGCGCCAGCAGCCAAGTAGCGGCGGGAGGCCAAGAGACCCAGTACTTC
TRBV11-3	TRBD2	TRBJ2-1	NA	CASSLGRGGSTDEQFF	TGTGCCAGCAGCCTCGGTCGGGGCGGGAGTACCGATGAGCAGTTCTTC
TRBV3-1/TRBV3-2	TRBD1	TRBJ1-2	NA	CASGQGGDYGYTF	TGTGCCAGCGGACAGGGGGGGGATTATGGCTACACCTTC
TRBV6-5	NA	TRBJ1-5	NA	CASTQGIDQPQHF	TGTGCCAGCACCCAGGGTATCGATCAGCCCCAGCATTTT
TRBV19	NA	TRBJ2-6	NA	CASSIKSSGSSGANVLTF	TGTGCCAGTAGTATAAAGTCGTCGGGGTCGTCTGGGGCCAACGTCCTGACTTTC
TRBV7-9	NA	TRBJ1-2	NA	CASSLAQINYGYTF	TGTGCCAGCAGCTTAGCACAGATTAACTATGGCTACACCTTC
TRBV5-4	NA	TRBJ1-1	few	CASSPLRNTEAFF	TGTGCCAGCAGCCCTTTGCGGAACACTGAAGCTTTCTTT
TRBV7-9	NA	TRBJ2-2	few	CASSSPLGGGELFF	TGTGCCAGCAGCTCCCCCCTGGGGGGCGGGGAGCTGTTTTTT
TRBV10-3	NA	TRBJ2-3	NA	CAISDRVTDTQYF	TGTGCCATCAGTGACAGGGTTACAGATACGCAGTATTTT
TRBV12-5	NA	TRBJ1-5	NA	CASGFEGRGSQHF	TGTGCTAGTGGTTTCGAAGGGCGGGGGTCCCAGCATTTT
TRBV6-5	NA	TRBJ2-7	NA	CASSYRPSSYEQYF	TGTGCCAGCAGTTACAGGCCTAGCAGCTACGAGCAGTACTTC
TRBV30	NA	TRBJ1-2	NA	CAWTLYGYTF	TGTGCCTGGACTCTATATGGCTACACCTTC
TRBV27	TRBD1	TRBJ2-7	NA	CASSSGTGGAYEQYF	TGTGCCAGCAGTAGCGGGACAGGGGGAGCCTACGAGCAGTACTTC
TRBV3-1/TRBV3-2	TRBD1	TRBJ1-4	NA	CASSGQGTTNEKLFF	TGTGCCAGCAGCGGACAGGGGACAACTAATGAAAAACTGTTTTTT
TRBV7-9	NA	TRBJ2-3	NA	CASSLSDTQYF	TGTGCCAGCAGCTTATCGGATACGCAGTATTTT
TRBV11-2	NA	TRBJ1-1	once	CASSLDRQIGNTEAFF	TGTGCCAGCAGCTTAGACCGACAGATAGGAAACACTGAAGCTTTCTTT
TRBV4-3	NA	TRBJ2-5	once	CASSQGVSQRETQYF	TGCGCCAGCAGCCAAGGGGTCAGCCAGCGGGAGACCCAGTACTTC
TRBV5-4	NA	TRBJ1-2	NA	CASSVTGISYGYTF	TGTGCCAGCAGCGTAACAGGGATATCCTATGGCTACACCTTC
TRBV6-5	TRBD1	TRBJ2-7	NA	CATGQGVSYEQYF	TGTGCCACCGGACAGGGGGTCTCCTACGAGCAGTACTTC
TRBV19	TRBD2	TRBJ2-5	NA	CASSIGTSGSRLETQYF	TGTGCCAGTAGTATTGGGACTAGCGGGAGTCGTTTGGAGACCCAGTACTTC
TRBV4-3	TRBD2	TRBJ2-7	NA	CASSQGEGLAGVHEQYF	TGCGCCAGCAGCCAAGGGGAGGGTCTAGCGGGAGTCCACGAGCAGTACTTC
TRBV5-4	NA	TRBJ2-7	NA	CASSLGGGILGEQYF	TGTGCCAGCAGTCTCGGTGGGGGGATTCTGGGCGAGCAGTACTTC
TRBV6-5	NA	TRBJ2-5	NA	CASSYSRGWQETQYF	TGTGCCAGCAGTTACTCCAGGGGCTGGCAAGAGACCCAGTACTTC
TRBV6-5	TRBD1	TRBJ2-7	NA	CASSLSGGPKQYF	TGTGCCAGCAGTTTATCAGGGGGCCCCAAGCAGTACTTC
TRBV6-5	NA	TRBJ2-7	NA	CASSPVVSSYEQYF	TGTGCCAGCAGTCCCGTAGTCTCAAGCTACGAGCAGTACTTC
TRBV7-3	NA	TRBJ1-1	NA	CASSLEAQITGTEAFF	TGTGCCAGCAGCTTAGAGGCCCAGATCACGGGGACTGAAGCTTTCTTT
TRBV11-3	NA	TRBJ2-2	NA	CASIGDYTGELFF	TGTGCCAGCATCGGAGACTACACCGGGGAGCTGTTTTTT
TRBV6-4	TRBD2	TRBJ2-1	once	CASSDSGGGYNEQFF	TGTGCCAGCAGTGACTCTGGCGGGGGGTACAATGAGCAGTTCTTC
TRBV6-5	NA	TRBJ2-5	NA	CASTARLSETQYF	TGTGCCAGCACGGCTAGGTTATCAGAGACCCAGTACTTC